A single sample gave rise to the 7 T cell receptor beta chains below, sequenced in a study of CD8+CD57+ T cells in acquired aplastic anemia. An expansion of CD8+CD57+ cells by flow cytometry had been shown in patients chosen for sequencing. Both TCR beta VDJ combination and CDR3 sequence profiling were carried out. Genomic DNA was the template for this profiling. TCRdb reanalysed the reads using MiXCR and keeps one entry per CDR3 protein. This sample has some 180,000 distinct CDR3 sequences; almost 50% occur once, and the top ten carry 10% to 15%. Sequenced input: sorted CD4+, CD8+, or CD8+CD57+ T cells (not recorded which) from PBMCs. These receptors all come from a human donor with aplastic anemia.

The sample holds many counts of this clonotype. The CDR3 nucleotides read TGTGCCAGCAGCTTAGTAGGGGACGACTTGTTCTTC. Amino acid sequence: CASSLVGDDLFF. The chain links TRBV11-2 to TRBJ2-1, with D perhaps TRBD1 or TRBD2 (5 bases each). Trimming left V 1 base short and J 15 bases short, with 13 bases between. Germline V lookup: CDR1 SGHAT, CDR2 FQNNGV. The CDR3 spans 12 residues.

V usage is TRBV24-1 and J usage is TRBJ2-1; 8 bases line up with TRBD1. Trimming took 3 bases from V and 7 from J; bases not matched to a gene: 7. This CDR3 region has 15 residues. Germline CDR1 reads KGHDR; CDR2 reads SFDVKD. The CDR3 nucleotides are TGTGCCACCAGTGATCCGGCAGGGGGCAGGAATGAGCAGTTCTTC. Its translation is CATSDPAGGRNEQFF.

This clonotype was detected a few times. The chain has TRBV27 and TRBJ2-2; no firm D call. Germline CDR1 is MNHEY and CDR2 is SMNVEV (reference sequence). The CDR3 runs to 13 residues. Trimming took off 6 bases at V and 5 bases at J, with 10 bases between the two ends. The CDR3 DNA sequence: TGTGCCAGCAGCCCCGTTTGGACCGGGGAGCTGTTTTTT. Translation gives CASSPVWTGELFF.

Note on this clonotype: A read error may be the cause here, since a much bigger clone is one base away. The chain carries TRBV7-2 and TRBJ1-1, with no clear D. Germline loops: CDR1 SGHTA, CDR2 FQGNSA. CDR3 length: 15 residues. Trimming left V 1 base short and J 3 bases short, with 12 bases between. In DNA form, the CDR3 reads TGTGCCAGCAGCTTAGTGTCTCCGTTCGACACTGAAGCTTTCTTT. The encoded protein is CASSLVSPFDTEAFF. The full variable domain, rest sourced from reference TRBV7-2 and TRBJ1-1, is GAGVSQSPSNKVTEKGKDVELRCDPISGHTALYWYRQSLGQGLEFLIYFQGNSAPDKSGLPSDRFSAERTGGSVSTLTIQRTQQEDSAVYLCASSLVSPFDTEAFFGQGTRLTVV.

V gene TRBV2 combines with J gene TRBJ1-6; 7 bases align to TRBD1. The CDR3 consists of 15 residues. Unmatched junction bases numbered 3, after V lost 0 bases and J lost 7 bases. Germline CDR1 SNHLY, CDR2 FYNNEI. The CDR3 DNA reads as TGTGCCAGCAGTGAAGCGCCAGGGGGGAATTCACCCCTCCACTTT. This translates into CASSEAPGGNSPLHF.

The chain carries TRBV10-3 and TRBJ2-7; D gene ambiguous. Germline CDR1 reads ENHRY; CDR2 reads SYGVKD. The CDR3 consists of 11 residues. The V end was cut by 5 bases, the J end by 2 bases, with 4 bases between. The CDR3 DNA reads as TGTGCCATCAGTTCTACCTACGAGCAGTACTTC. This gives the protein CAISSTYEQYF.

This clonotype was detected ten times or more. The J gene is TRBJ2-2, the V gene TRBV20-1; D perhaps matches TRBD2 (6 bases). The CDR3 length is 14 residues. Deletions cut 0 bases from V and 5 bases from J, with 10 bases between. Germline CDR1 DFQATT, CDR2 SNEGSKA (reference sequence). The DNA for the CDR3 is TGCAGTGCTAGAGATCCGGGGGTTACCGGGGAGCTGTTTTTT. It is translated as CSARDPGVTGELFF.